This T cell receptor beta chain was recorded in a study of blood T cells in healthy people across ages. PCR was performed a second time for roughly 6 to 12 cycles using a sample-barcoded 5' primer and a J-beta primer mix. TCRdb reprocessed the 5' RACE reads via MiXCR and lists one record per CDR3 protein. The data contain some 1.5 million distinct CDR3 sequences, roughly 27% of them singletons. This clonotype was seen a handful of times. Its antigen is not known. CDR3 size: 13 residues. Germline assignment: CDR1 SGHRS and CDR2 YFSETQ. The germline V and J ends were trimmed by 6 bases and 7 bases, with 13 bases remaining between them. Whole-study results and caveats: Roughly linearly, TCR beta diversity per million T cells fell as age increased. Relative to aged donors, long-lived donors carried more naive CD4+ cells and displayed higher diversity.

This sequence originates from a woman in her 30s in good health. The chain combines TRBV5-1 with TRBJ2-2; D possibly corresponds to TRBD2 (6 bases). The sample taken for sequencing was blood. CDR3 amino acids: CASTHREIGELFF. CDR3 DNA sequence: TGCGCCAGCACTCACCGGGAGATCGGGGAGCTGTTTTTT.